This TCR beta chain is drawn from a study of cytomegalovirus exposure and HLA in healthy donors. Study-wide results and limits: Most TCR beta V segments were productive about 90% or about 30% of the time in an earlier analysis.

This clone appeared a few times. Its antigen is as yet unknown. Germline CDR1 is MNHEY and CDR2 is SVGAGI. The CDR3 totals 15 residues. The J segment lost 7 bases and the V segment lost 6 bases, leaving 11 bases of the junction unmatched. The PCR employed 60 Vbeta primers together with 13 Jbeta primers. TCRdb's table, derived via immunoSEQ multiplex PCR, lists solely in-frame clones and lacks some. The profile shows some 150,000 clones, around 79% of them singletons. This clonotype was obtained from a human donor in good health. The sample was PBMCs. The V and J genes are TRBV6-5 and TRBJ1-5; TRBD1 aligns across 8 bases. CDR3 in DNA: TGTGCCAGCAGGCAGGGGGCTAGGAGTTCACAGCCCCAGCATTTT. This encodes CASRQGARSSQPQHF.